This is a list of T cell receptor beta chains from one sample in a study of blood T cell repertoires in COVID-19. Some clones are missing from TCRdb's copy, which holds only in-frame ones; the method was immunoSEQ multiplex PCR. The sample carries 45,000 to 55,000 clones, approximately 86% recorded once. Sequencing was performed on peripheral blood. Source of these receptors: a man between 65 and 79 years old with active COVID-19. CDR3s include the opening cysteine and the closing phenylalanine or tryptophan. Each record gives: J gene, D gene, V gene, clone size, CDR3 protein, CDR3 DNA. D genes are given only for firm matches. Clone size is shown for a subset of rows, as once, few, many or a class of expanded clone.

>TRBJ2-1|NA|TRBV7-9|NA
CASSPGAYEQFF
TGTGCCAGCAGCCCTGGGGCCTATGAGCAGTTCTTC
>TRBJ2-1|TRBD1|TRBV18|NA
CASSPGTGTNEQFF
TGTGCCAGCTCACCCGGGACAGGGACCAATGAGCAGTTCTTC
>TRBJ1-1|NA|TRBV7-9|NA
CASSLEGVTAFF
TGTGCCAGCAGCTTAGAGGGGGTTACAGCTTTCTTT
>TRBJ2-1|NA|TRBV9|NA
CASSVAIDSRDNEQFF
TGTGCCAGCAGCGTAGCTATTGACTCCCGGGACAATGAGCAGTTCTTC
>TRBJ2-7|TRBD1|TRBV5-8|NA
CASSPGQRLRYSYEQYF
TGTGCCAGCAGCCCGGGACAGAGACTAAGATACTCCTACGAGCAGTACTTC
>TRBJ1-4|TRBD1|TRBV10-3|once
CAISESGTGGFNEKLFF
TGTGCCATCAGTGAAAGTGGGACAGGGGGGTTTAATGAAAAACTGTTTTTT
>TRBJ2-7|NA|TRBV2|NA
CASSEAPKWYF
TGTGCCAGCAGTGAAGCTCCTAAATGGTACTTC
>TRBJ1-4|TRBD1|TRBV5-4|NA
CASSRPGTDEKLFF
TGTGCCAGCAGCCGACCCGGGACAGATGAAAAACTGTTTTTT
>TRBJ2-1|NA|TRBV2|NA
CASSEVRQGNNEQFF
TGTGCCAGCAGTGAAGTGAGGCAGGGGAACAATGAGCAGTTCTTC
>TRBJ1-1|TRBD1|TRBV7-3|NA
CASSRTGDTEAFF
TGTGCCAGCAGCCGGACAGGAGACACTGAAGCTTTCTTT
>TRBJ1-4|NA|TRBV19|NA
CASSIEVRRDEKLFF
TGTGCCAGTAGTATAGAGGTTAGGAGAGATGAAAAACTGTTTTTT
>TRBJ2-5|TRBD1|TRBV7-9|NA
CASSLAGGRETQYF
TGTGCCAGCAGCTTAGCAGGGGGCCGGGAGACCCAGTACTTC